Below are 8 T cell receptor beta chains sequenced from a single sample in a study of post-analysis software for immune sequencing data. Study-wide results and limits: Patients showed TRBV5-6, TRBV5-1 and TRBV20-1 among five TRBV segments more frequent than in controls.

Their antigen targets remain unknown. Tagging with unique molecular identifiers was a feature of the TCR beta cDNA libraries. MiXCR was run by TCRdb on the PCR reads, yielding one entry per CDR3 protein. The sample gives almost 700,000 distinct CDR3 sequences, approximately 59% of which show up once; 11% is in the top ten. Sequencing was done on a sample of blood. The receptors originated from a girl aged 2 to 9 with multiple sclerosis.

This clonotype was counted between two and nine times. The rearrangement links TRBV11-2 to TRBJ2-1; TRBD2 matches 13 bases. Losses at the gene ends were 5 bases for V and 8 bases for J; bases not matched to a gene: 12. This CDR3 region has 17 residues. The germline V gene encodes CDR1 SGHAT and CDR2 FQNNGV. The CDR3 region is CASSLWTSGSLVDEQFF. The DNA for the CDR3 is TGTGCCAGCAGCCTATGGACTAGCGGGAGTCTAGTCGATGAGCAGTTCTTC.

The chain recombines TRBV9 with TRBJ1-2; D ambiguous. This CDR3 spans 14 amino acids. Germline lookup yields CDR1 SGDLS and CDR2 YYNGEE. V was pared by 4 bases and J by 4 bases, with 14 bases between. The CDR3 coding sequence is TGTGCCAGCAGCCATCGGACGGGAAGCTATGGCTACACCTTC. Its translation: CASSHRTGSYGYTF.

The J gene is TRBJ2-3, the V gene TRBV21-1; TRBD2, the D gene given by the table, was not confirmed from the DNA. TRBV21-1 is classified as a pseudogene. The CDR3 is made up of 17 amino acids. CDR3 nucleotides: TGTGCCAGCAGCAATAGGACTAGCGGCGAAAGCACAGATACGCAGTATTTT. Protein product: CASSNRTSGESTDTQYF.

The rearrangement links TRBV7-3 to TRBJ1-2; no clear D. Looked up from germline, CDR1 is SGHTA and CDR2 is FQGTGA. The CDR3 has 13 amino acids. Trimming took 5 bases from V and 7 from J, leaving 14 bases between them. CDR3 DNA: TGTGCCAGCAGCCCGGGCAGCCCAAGTGGCTACACCTTC. Its translation: CASSPGSPSGYTF. The full variable domain, with the rest looked up from reference TRBV7-3 and TRBJ1-2, is GAGVSQTPSNKVTEKGKYVELRCDPISGHTALYWYRQSLGQGPEFLIYFQGTGAADDSGLPNDRFFAVRPEGSVSTLKIQRTERGDSAVYLCASSPGSPSGYTFGSGTRLTVV.

The chain carries TRBV2 and TRBJ2-1; 7 nucleotides line up with TRBD1. Germline V gene lookup returns CDR1 SNHLY and CDR2 FYNNEI. This CDR3 is 12 amino acids long. J lost 15 bases, V lost 6 bases, and 11 bases had no gene match. The CDR3 region is CASRRVGQSWFF. The CDR3 DNA sequence: TGTGCCAGCAGAAGGGTGGGACAGAGCTGGTTCTTC.

This chain links TRBV6-6 with TRBJ2-1, with no clear D. Gene TRBJ2-7 matches the end of the DNA better, so the J call may be wrong. Germline-derived CDR1 and CDR2 are MNHNY and SVGAGI (reference sequence). This CDR3 contains 14 residues. This chain's CDR3 is CASSYVAGAYEQYF. DNA for the CDR3: TGTGCCAGCAGTTACGTGGCAGGTGCATACGAGCAGTACTTC.

V is TRBV5-1 and J is TRBJ1-2; tentative D call: TRBD1 (6 bases). V lost 4 bases, J lost 6 bases, and 16 bases lay in between. Germline V gives CDR1 SGHRS, CDR2 YFSETQ. The CDR3 runs to 14 residues. The CDR3 nucleotides read TGCGCCAGCAGCCCGGGAGCAGGGGTCGATGGCTACACCTTC. Translated: CASSPGAGVDGYTF.

J is TRBJ1-2 and V is TRBV11-2; D uncertain. Germline CDR1 is SGHAT and CDR2 is FQNNGV. The CDR3 is made up of 16 amino acids. Trimming stripped 1 base from V and 4 bases from J, with 16 bases between. Here the CDR3 reads CASSLGRGDRRYGYTF. As DNA, the CDR3 is TGTGCCAGCAGCTTAGGCCGTGGCGATAGGCGCTATGGCTACACCTTC.